The T cell receptor beta chain under discussion was sequenced for a study of blood T cell repertoires in COVID-19. About the research overall: Collection of acute and convalescent COVID-19 samples took place in the United States, Italy and Spain.

Authors' processing steps: Nucleated cell number was recorded as an estimate derived from reference gene primer amplification. Only in-frame clones appear in the TCRdb table, and some are missing; sequencing was by immunoSEQ multiplex PCR. V and J calls and clone size are copied from that table; D and trimming were computed from the DNA. Of approximately 300,000 clones in the sample, 80% to 90% are singletons; the top ten hold roughly 6.5%. Germline CDR1 reads LNHDA; CDR2 reads SQIVND (reference sequence). CDR3 length equals 15 residues. V was pared by 4 bases and J by 2 bases, with 7 bases of the junction left unmatched.

Sequencing was performed on peripheral blood. The rearrangement uses TRBV19 and TRBJ1-1, with 7 bases aligning to TRBD1. This TCR was sampled from a man aged 18 to 35 who had recovered from COVID-19. The CDR3, as DNA: TGTGCCAGTAGTACTTCGGGGACAGCCAACACTGAAGCTTTCTTT. Protein: CASSTSGTANTEAFF.